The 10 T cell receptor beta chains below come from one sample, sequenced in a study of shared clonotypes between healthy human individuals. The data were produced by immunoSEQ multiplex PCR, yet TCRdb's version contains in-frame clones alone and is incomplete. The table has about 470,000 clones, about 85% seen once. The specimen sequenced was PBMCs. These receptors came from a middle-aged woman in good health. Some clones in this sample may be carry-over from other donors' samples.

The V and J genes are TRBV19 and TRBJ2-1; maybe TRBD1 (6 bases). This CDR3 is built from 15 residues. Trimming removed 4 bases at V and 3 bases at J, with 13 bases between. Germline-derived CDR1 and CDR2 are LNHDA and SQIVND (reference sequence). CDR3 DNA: TGTGCCAGTAGTACCCTACGGGACAACTACAATGAGCAGTTCTTC. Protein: CASSTLRDNYNEQFF. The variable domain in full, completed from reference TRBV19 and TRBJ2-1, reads DGGITQSPKYLFRKEGQNVTLSCEQNLNHDAMYWYRQDPGQGLRLIYYSQIVNDFQKGDIAEGYSVSREKKESFPLTVTSAQKNPTAFYLCASSTLRDNYNEQFFGPGTRLTVL.

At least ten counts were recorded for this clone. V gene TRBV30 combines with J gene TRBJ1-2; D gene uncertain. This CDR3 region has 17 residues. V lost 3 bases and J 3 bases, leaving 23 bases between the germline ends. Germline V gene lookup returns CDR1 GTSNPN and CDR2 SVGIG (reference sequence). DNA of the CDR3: TGTGCCTGGAGGGCCGGGCTTGTGGGGAGGGAGGACTATGGCTACACCTTC. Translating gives CAWRAGLVGREDYGYTF.

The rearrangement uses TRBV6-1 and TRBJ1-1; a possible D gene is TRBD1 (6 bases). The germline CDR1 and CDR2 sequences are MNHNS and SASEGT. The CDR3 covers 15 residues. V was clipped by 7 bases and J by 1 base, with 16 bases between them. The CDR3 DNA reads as TGTGCCAGCAAGGATTATCAGGGGTGGAACACTGAAGCTTTCTTT. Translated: CASKDYQGWNTEAFF.

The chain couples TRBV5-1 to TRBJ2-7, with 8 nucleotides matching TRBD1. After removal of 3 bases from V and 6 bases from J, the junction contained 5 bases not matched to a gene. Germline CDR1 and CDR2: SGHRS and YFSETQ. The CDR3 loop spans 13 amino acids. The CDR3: CASSSDRAVEQYF. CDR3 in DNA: TGCGCCAGCAGCTCGGACAGGGCGGTCGAGCAGTACTTC.

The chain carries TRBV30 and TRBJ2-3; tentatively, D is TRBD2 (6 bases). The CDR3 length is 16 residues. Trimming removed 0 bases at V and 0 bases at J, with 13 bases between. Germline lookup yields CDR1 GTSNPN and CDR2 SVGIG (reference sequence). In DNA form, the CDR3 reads TGTGCCTGGAGTGTTGGTAGCGGAACTAGCACAGATACGCAGTATTTT. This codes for CAWSVGSGTSTDTQYF.

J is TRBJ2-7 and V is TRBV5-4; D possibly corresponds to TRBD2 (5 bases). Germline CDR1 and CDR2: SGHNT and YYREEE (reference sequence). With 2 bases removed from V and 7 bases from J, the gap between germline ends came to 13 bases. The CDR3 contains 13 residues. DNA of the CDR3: TGTGCCAGCAGCTTAACGGGGTCGGGGGAGCAGTACTTC. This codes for CASSLTGSGEQYF. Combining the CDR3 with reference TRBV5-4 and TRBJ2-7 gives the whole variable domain ETGVTQSPTHLIKTRGQQVTLRCSSQSGHNTVSWYQQALGQGPQFIFQYYREEENGRGNFPPRFSGLQFPNYSSELNVNALELDDSALYLCASSLTGSGEQYFGPGTRLTVT.

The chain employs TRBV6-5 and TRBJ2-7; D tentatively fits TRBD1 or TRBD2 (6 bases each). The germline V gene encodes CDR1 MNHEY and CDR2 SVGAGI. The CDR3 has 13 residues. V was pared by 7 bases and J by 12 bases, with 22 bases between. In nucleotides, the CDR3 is TGTGCCAGCAACCCATCTGGGGGGCTAGATCGGTACTTC. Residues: CASNPSGGLDRYF.

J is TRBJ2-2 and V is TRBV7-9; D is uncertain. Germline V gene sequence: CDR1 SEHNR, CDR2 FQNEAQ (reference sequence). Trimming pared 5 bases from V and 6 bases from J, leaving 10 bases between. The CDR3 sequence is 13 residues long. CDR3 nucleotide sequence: TGTGCCAGCAGCCCCACTTTAGCCGGGGAGCTGTTTTTT. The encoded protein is CASSPTLAGELFF.

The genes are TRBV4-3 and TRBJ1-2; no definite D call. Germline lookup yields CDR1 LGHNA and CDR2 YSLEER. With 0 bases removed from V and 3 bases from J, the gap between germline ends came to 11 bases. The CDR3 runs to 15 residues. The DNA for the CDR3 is TGCGCCAGCAGCCAAGACACGGGGAGTGACTATGGCTACACCTTC. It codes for CASSQDTGSDYGYTF.

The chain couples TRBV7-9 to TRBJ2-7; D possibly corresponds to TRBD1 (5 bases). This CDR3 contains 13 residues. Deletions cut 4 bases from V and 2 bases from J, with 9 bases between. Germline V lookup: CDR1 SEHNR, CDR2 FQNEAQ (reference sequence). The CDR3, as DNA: TGTGCCAGCAGCTCCGGACACGCCTACGAGCAGTACTTC. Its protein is CASSSGHAYEQYF. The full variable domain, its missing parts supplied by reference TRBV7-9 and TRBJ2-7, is DTGVSQNPRHKITKRGQNVTFRCDPISEHNRLYWYRQTLGQGPEFLTYFQNEAQLEKSRLLSDRFSAERPKGSFSTLEIQRTEQGDSAMYLCASSSGHAYEQYFGPGTRLTVT.